A single sample gave rise to the 12 T cell receptor beta chains below, sequenced in a study of metastatic and nonmetastatic thyroid tumors. TCRdb re-called the PCR reads through MiXCR. Among roughly 83,000 clones listed, under 15% were seen once. All patients were treatment-naive before thyroid surgery. Sequencing input: blood. These receptors were taken from a female donor with papillary thyroid cancer or a benign thyroid nodule (not recorded which). Some clones in this sample may be carry-over from other donors' samples.

The J gene is TRBJ1-1, the V gene TRBV30; 10 bases match TRBD1. This CDR3 spans 15 amino acids. CDR1 is GTSNPN, CDR2 SVGIG, per germline (reference sequence). J lost 0 bases, V lost 1 base, and 2 bases had no gene match. The CDR3 region is CAWSGTGGMNTEAFF. Here the CDR3 DNA reads TGTGCCTGGAGTGGGACAGGGGGGATGAACACTGAAGCTTTCTTT.

The chain joins TRBV7-2 to TRBJ2-6; D remains ambiguous. The CDR3 loop spans 13 amino acids. Germline V lookup: CDR1 SGHTA, CDR2 FQGNSA. The V end was cut by 7 bases, the J end by 0 bases, with 4 bases between. CDR3 in amino acids: CASKSSGANVLTF. The CDR3, as DNA: TGTGCCAGCAAGAGCTCTGGGGCCAACGTCCTGACTTTC. Combining the CDR3 with reference TRBV7-2 and TRBJ2-6 gives the whole variable domain GAGVSQSPSNKVTEKGKDVELRCDPISGHTALYWYRQSLGQGLEFLIYFQGNSAPDKSGLPSDRFSAERTGGSVSTLTIQRTQQEDSAVYLCASKSSGANVLTFGAGSRLTVL.

This clone came up a few times. The J gene is TRBJ2-3, the V gene TRBV5-4; 9 positions match TRBD2. The CDR3 sequence is 16 residues long. CDR1 and CDR2 (germline): SGHNT, YYREEE (reference sequence). The trim removed 1 base at V and 2 bases at J, leaving 5 bases unmatched. The chain's CDR3 is CASSLRRLADTDTQYF. CDR3 bases: TGTGCCAGCAGCTTGAGGAGACTAGCGGACACAGATACGCAGTATTTT.

This clone was detected ten times or more. The chain couples TRBV11-1 to TRBJ1-2; D possibly corresponds to TRBD1 (5 bases). With 5 bases removed from V and 0 bases from J, the gap between germline ends came to 13 bases. CDR3 length: 15 amino acids. Looked up from germline, CDR1 is SGHAT and CDR2 is FQDESV (reference sequence). DNA for the CDR3: TGTGCCAGCAGCCCTCGACAGCCAGCTAACTATGGCTACACCTTC. Protein product: CASSPRQPANYGYTF.

This clone was observed many times. CDR3 in DNA: TGCGCCAGCAGCCAAGAATGGGTCGGATACGAGCAGTACTTC. It is translated as CASSQEWVGYEQYF. V gene TRBV4-1 combines with J gene TRBJ2-7; D is undetermined. There are 14 residues in the CDR3. V was pared by 0 bases and J by 4 bases, with 10 bases between. Germline V CDR1 and CDR2: MGHRA, YSYEKL.

This clone was counted ten times or more. The genes are TRBV6-1 and TRBJ2-2, with D hard to call. The germline CDR1 and CDR2 sequences are MNHNS and SASEGT. This CDR3 is 14 amino acids long. The V end lost 8 bases, the J end lost 0 bases, and 10 bases lay between the germline ends. CDR3 region: CASEAVSNTGELFF. The CDR3 nucleotides read TGTGCCAGCGAGGCCGTATCGAACACCGGGGAGCTGTTTTTT.

This clone was seen repeatedly, ten times or more. V is TRBV20-1 and J is TRBJ2-5; the match to TRBD1 covers 7 bases. Trimming removed 6 bases from V and 1 base from J; junction bases left unmatched: 5. Germline assignment: CDR1 DFQATT and CDR2 SNEGSKA (reference sequence). This CDR3 region has 13 residues. The CDR3 region has the DNA TGCAGTGCCCTCGACAGGGTCCAAGAGACCCAGTACTTC. It yields the protein CSALDRVQETQYF.

This clone was recorded many times. The chain's CDR3 is CASTHGGSSTDTQYF. As DNA, the CDR3 is TGTGCCAGCACCCACGGGGGGTCTAGCACAGATACGCAGTATTTT. This sequence joins TRBV6-2 or TRBV6-3 and TRBJ2-3; 7 bases agree with TRBD2. V lost 7 bases to trimming and J lost 0 bases; unmatched junction nucleotides: 7. CDR3 length: 15 amino acids. CDR1 and CDR2 (germline): MNHEY, SVGEGT.

This clone has a count of ten or more. Other DNA sequences in the same sample also yield this CDR3. V gene TRBV10-3 combines with J gene TRBJ1-2; possibly TRBD1 for D (5 bases). The V end was cut by 6 bases, the J end by 14 bases, with 19 bases between. CDR3 length: 12 amino acids. Germline loops: CDR1 ENHRY, CDR2 SYGVKD. The CDR3 region is CAISSSGWRQTF. The DNA for the CDR3 is TGTGCCATCAGCTCCTCGGGGTGGAGACAGACCTTC.

This clone has a count of ten or more. The CDR3 coding sequence is TGTGCCAGTAGTGCGGCCGCGGGGGGGGGGAACGAGCAGTACTTC. Protein: CASSAAAGGGNEQYF. J is TRBJ2-7 and V is TRBV19, with 9 bases matching TRBD2. V lost 5 bases to trimming and J lost 5 bases; unmatched junction nucleotides: 10. From germline, CDR1 is LNHDA and CDR2 SQIVND (reference sequence). CDR3 length equals 15 residues.

This clone was seen only a few times. With a much larger clone just one base away, this may be a read error. At the DNA level, this CDR3 is encoded by other sequences in the same sample as well. The gene calls are TRBV11-2 and TRBJ2-3, with 7 nucleotides matching TRBD2. V lost 4 bases, J lost 11 bases, and 6 bases stayed unmatched. This CDR3 spans 12 amino acids. Germline V lookup: CDR1 SGHAT, CDR2 FQNNGV. For the CDR3, the DNA is TGTGCCAGCAGCTCTAGCGGTGATTTGCAGTATTTT. This translates into CASSSSGDLQYF. Full variable domain (remainder filled in from reference TRBV11-2 and TRBJ2-3): EAGVAQSPRYKIIEKRQSVAFWCNPISGHATLYWYQQILGQGPKLLIQFQNNGVVDDSQLPKDRFSAERLKGVDSTLKIQPAKLEDSAVYLCASSSSGDLQYFGPGTRLTVL.

In the case of this clone: One end of the junction fails to match germline, which may point to a read error. This rearrangement joins TRBV6-1 to TRBJ1-5, with 7 positions matching TRBD1. CDR3 length equals 15 residues. Germline CDR1 MNHNS, CDR2 SASEGT. In DNA form, the CDR3 reads TGTGCCAGCAGTCAAATGGGACAGAGCAATCGGCCCCAGCATTTT. Amino acid sequence: CASSQMGQSNRPQHF.